This T cell receptor beta chain was observed in a study of post-analysis software for immune sequencing data. Overall study findings and caveats: Controls had lower frequencies than patients of four or five TRBV segments, which included TRBV5-6, TRBV5-1 and TRBV20-1.

Carried by the TCR beta cDNA libraries were unique molecular identifiers. Each CDR3 protein gets one entry after TCRdb re-called the PCR reads with MiXCR. The sample carries about 400,000 distinct CDR3 sequences, less than 40% recorded once. Remarks on this clonotype: Antigen specificity is unknown.

V was trimmed by 1 base and J by 4 bases, leaving 11 bases between them. This CDR3 contains 14 residues. CDR1 LGHNA and CDR2 YNFKEQ come from the germline V gene. The receptor's source is a girl aged 10 to 17 with multiple sclerosis. The sample was blood. The chain is built from TRBV4-2 and TRBJ2-7; unclear D gene. CDR3 sequence reads: CASSQGLWGYEQYF. CDR3 bases: TGTGCCAGCAGCCAAGGGCTCTGGGGATACGAGCAGTACTTC.